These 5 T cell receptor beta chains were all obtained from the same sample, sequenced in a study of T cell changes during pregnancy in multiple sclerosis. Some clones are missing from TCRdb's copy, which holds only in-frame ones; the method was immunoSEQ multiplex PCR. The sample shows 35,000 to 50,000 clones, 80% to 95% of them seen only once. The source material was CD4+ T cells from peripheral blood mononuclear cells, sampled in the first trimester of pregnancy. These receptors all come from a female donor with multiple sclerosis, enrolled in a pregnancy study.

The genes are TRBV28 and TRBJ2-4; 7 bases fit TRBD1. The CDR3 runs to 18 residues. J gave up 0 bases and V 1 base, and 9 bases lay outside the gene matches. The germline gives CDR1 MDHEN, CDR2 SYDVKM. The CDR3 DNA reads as TGTGCCAGCAGTTTATCCGGGACAGCTAACCTAGCCAAAAACATTCAGTACTTC. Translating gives CASSLSGTANLAKNIQYF. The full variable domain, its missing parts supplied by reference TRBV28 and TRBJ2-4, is DVKVTQSSRYLVKRTGEKVFLECVQDMDHENMFWYRQDPGLGLRLIYFSYDVKMKEKGDIPEGYSVSREKKERFSLILESASTNQTSMYLCASSLSGTANLAKNIQYFGAGTRLSVL.

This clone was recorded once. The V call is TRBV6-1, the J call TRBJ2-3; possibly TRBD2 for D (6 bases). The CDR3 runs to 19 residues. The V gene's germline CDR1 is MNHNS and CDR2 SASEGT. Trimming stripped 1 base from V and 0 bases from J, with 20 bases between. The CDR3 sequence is CASSEGAAGLFSSTDTQYF. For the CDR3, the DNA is TGTGCCAGCAGTGAAGGTGCTGCGGGATTGTTTTCGAGCACAGATACGCAGTATTTT.

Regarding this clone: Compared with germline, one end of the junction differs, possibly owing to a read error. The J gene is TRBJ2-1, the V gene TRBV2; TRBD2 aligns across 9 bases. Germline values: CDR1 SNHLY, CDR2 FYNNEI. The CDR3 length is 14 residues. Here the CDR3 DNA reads TGTGCCAGCAGTGAAGTTTGGGCGGGAGGGGGATCGATCTTC. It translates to CASSEVWAGGGSIF.

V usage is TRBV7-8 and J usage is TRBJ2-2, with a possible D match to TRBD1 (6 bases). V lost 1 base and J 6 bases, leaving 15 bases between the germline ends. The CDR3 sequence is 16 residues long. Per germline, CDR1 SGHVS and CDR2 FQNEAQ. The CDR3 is CASSLGQGRVAGELFF. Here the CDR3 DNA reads TGTGCCAGCAGCTTAGGGCAGGGGCGTGTGGCCGGGGAGCTGTTTTTT.

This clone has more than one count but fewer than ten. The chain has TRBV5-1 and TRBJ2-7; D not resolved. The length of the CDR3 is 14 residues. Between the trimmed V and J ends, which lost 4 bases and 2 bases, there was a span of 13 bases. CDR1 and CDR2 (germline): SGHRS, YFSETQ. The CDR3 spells CASSRPGPPYEQYF. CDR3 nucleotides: TGCGCCAGCAGCCGCCCGGGTCCTCCCTACGAGCAGTACTTC.